Listed below are T cell receptor beta chains from one sample, sequenced in a study of CD8+CD57+ T cells in acquired aplastic anemia. Each CDR3 protein gets one entry after TCRdb re-called the reads with MiXCR. The profile shows 160,000 or so distinct CDR3 sequences, more than 40% of them singletons. Sequenced material: sorted CD4+, CD8+, or CD8+CD57+ T cells (not recorded which) from PBMCs. The receptor set was obtained from a human donor with aplastic anemia. CDR3s include the opening cysteine and the closing phenylalanine or tryptophan. A D gene is named only where the DNA matches it firmly. The size entry is marked missing in some rows and otherwise reads once, few, many or a size class.

>.|TRBJ1-4|TRBV27|.
CASSPGASEKLFF
TGTGCCAGCAGTCCGGGGGCGTCTGAAAAACTGTTTTTT
>.|TRBJ1-6|TRBV10-3|.
CAILWRSYNSPLHF
TGTGCCATCCTCTGGAGGTCCTATAATTCACCCCTCCACTTT
>.|TRBJ1-1|TRBV2|.
CASSDRQGLSEAFF
TGTGCCAGCAGTGATCGGCAGGGGTTGTCTGAAGCTTTCTTT
>.|TRBJ2-1|TRBV5-1|few
CASSRTGILASSYNEQFF
TGCGCCAGCAGCCGGACAGGTATACTAGCGAGCTCCTACAATGAGCAGTTCTTC
>TRBD2|TRBJ2-7|TRBV25-1|.
CASRPGTSGSSYEQYF
TGTGCCAGCAGACCTGGGACTAGCGGGAGCTCCTACGAGCAGTACTTC
>.|TRBJ2-5|TRBV18|once
CASSPPEETQYF
TGTGCCAGCTCACCACCCGAAGAGACCCAGTACTTC
>TRBD1|TRBJ2-7|TRBV5-4|.
CASSLGGTASYEQYF
TGTGCCAGCAGCTTGGGTGGGACAGCCTCCTACGAGCAGTACTTC
>.|TRBJ1-1|TRBV9|many
CASSATLGPNTEAFF
TGTGCCAGCAGCGCGACCCTGGGACCGAACACTGAAGCTTTCTTT
>.|TRBJ2-2|TRBV7-3|many
CASSPDQSGTGELFF
TGTGCCAGCAGCCCAGACCAAAGTGGGACCGGGGAGCTGTTTTTT
>TRBD2|TRBJ2-3|TRBV4-3|few
CASSPGGAGVSDTQYF
TGCGCCAGCAGCCCGGGCGGGGCGGGAGTGTCAGATACGCAGTATTTT
>.|TRBJ2-5|TRBV2|few
CASSARAGETQYF
TGTGCCAGCAGTGCGAGGGCTGGGGAGACCCAGTACTTC
>.|TRBJ1-1|TRBV29-1|.
CSVGTAYEAFF
TGCAGCGTTGGGACAGCCTATGAAGCTTTCTTT
>TRBD1|TRBJ2-7|TRBV24-1|.
CAMAGGTGGEQYF
TGTGCCATGGCGGGCGGGACAGGAGGGGAGCAGTACTTC
>TRBD1|TRBJ2-3|TRBV20-1|many
CSARGTGRTDTQYF
TGCAGTGCTAGAGGGACAGGCCGCACAGATACGCAGTATTTT
>.|TRBJ2-2|TRBV10-3|.
CATQEGRLLTGELFF
TGTGCCACCCAAGAGGGACGCTTACTCACCGGGGAGCTGTTTTTT
>.|TRBJ1-1|TRBV7-9|many
CASSLAWEGDTEAFF
TGTGCCAGCAGCTTAGCGTGGGAAGGGGACACTGAAGCTTTCTTT
>.|TRBJ2-1|TRBV20-1|many
CSARDLGVAAYYNEQFF
TGCAGTGCTAGAGATTTGGGAGTAGCGGCCTACTACAATGAGCAGTTCTTC